The 5 T cell receptor beta chains reported below all come from one sample, sequenced in a study of cytomegalovirus exposure and HLA in healthy donors (dated by TCRdb to 2016 to 2017). Library preparation used the immunoSEQ multiplex PCR assay. A mixture of 60 forward primers for TCR Vbeta segments and 13 reverse primers for TCR Jbeta segments was used in the multiplex PCR. The clones in this table, taken by TCRdb from immuneACCESS, are in-frame only. Not every clone is retained; where verified, under half of the shortfall comes from an unresolved V gene, and the cause of the rest is unknown. Within this sample are some 100,000 clones, with around two thirds of them counted one time only. The ten top clones hold roughly 6% of the sample. Sequences were obtained from PBMCs. Receptor source: a young woman in good health and CMV-seropositive.

This clone was found once. The genes are TRBV5-5 and TRBJ2-7, with TRBD1 as a possible D gene (7 bases). The V gene's germline CDR1 is SGHKS and CDR2 YYEKEE (reference sequence). The ends were cut back, 2 bases at V and 5 bases at J, with 14 bases in the middle. This CDR3 has 14 residues. The CDR3 spells CASSFTQGGDEQYF. DNA for the CDR3: TGTGCCAGCAGCTTCACGCAGGGGGGAGACGAGCAGTACTTC.

This clone was recorded once. The chain uses TRBV5-4 and TRBJ1-1, with TRBD1 identical over 7 bases. This CDR3 has 14 amino acids. Trimming cost V 5 bases and J 5 bases; bases outside gene matches: 9. The V gene's germline CDR1 is SGHNT and CDR2 YYREEE (reference sequence). The CDR3 DNA is TGTGCCAGCAGGCCCCAAGACAGGGAAACTGAAGCTTTCTTT. Translating gives CASRPQDRETEAFF.

This clone is labeled medium-sized. The chain combines TRBV6-6 with TRBJ1-4, with D unclear. Trimming left V 0 bases short and J 7 bases short, with 9 bases between. Germline V gene lookup returns CDR1 MNHNY and CDR2 SVGAGI (reference sequence). The CDR3 contains 14 residues. CDR3 sequence reads: CASSYSEISEKLFF. As DNA, the CDR3 is TGTGCCAGCAGTTACTCGGAGATCAGTGAAAAACTGTTTTTT.

This clone was seen once. The chain is built from TRBV6-1 and TRBJ2-7; 8 nucleotides match TRBD1. The germline V gene has CDR1 MNHNS and CDR2 SASEGT. J was trimmed by 1 base and V by 6 bases; bases with no gene match: 8. This CDR3 contains 15 residues. CDR3 nucleotide sequence: TGTGCCAGCAGACCCGGACAGGGAGGTTCCTACGAGCAGTACTTC. It encodes CASRPGQGGSYEQYF.

This clone was recorded a few times. This sequence joins TRBV5-1 and TRBJ2-3, with TRBD2 as a possible D gene (7 bases). This CDR3 is built from 13 residues. Germline V gene lookup returns CDR1 SGHRS and CDR2 YFSETQ. Trimming removed 5 bases from V and 6 bases from J, with 13 bases in between. The CDR3 DNA is TGCGCCAGCAGATACAGGGAGGGTGATACGCAGTATTTT. This codes for CASRYREGDTQYF.